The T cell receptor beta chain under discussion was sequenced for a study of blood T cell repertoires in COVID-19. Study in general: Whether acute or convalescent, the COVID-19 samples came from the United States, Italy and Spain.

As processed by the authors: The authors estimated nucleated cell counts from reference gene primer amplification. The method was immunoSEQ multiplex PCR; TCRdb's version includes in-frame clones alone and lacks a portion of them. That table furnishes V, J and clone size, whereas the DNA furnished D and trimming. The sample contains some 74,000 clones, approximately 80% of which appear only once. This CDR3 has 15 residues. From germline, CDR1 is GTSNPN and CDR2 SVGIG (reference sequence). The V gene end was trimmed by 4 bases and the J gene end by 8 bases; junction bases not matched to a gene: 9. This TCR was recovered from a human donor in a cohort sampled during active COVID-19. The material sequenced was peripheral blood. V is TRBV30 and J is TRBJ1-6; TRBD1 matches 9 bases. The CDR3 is CAWKWGDREYSPLHF. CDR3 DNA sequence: TGTGCCTGGAAGTGGGGGGACAGGGAGTATTCACCCCTCCACTTT. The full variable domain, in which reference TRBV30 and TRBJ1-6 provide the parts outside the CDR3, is SQTIHQWPATLVQPVGSPLSLECTVEGTSNPNLYWYRQAAGRGLQLLFYSVGIGQISSEVPQNLSASRPQDRQFILSSKKLLLSDSGFYLCAWKWGDREYSPLHFGNGTRLTVT.